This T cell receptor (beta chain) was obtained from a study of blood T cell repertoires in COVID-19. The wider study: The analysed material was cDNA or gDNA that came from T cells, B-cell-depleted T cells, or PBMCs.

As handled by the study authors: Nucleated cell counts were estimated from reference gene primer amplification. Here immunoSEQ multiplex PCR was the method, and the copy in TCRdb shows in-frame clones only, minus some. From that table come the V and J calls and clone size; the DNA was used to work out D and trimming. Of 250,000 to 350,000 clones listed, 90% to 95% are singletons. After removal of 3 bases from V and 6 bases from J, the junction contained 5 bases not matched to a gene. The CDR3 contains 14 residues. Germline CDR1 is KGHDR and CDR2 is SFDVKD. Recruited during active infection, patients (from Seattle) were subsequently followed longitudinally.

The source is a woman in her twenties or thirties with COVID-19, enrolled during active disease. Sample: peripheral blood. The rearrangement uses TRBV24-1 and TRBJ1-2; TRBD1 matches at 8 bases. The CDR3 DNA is TGTGCCACCAGTGATGAGGACAGGGTCAATGGCTACACCTTC. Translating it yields CATSDEDRVNGYTF.